This record looks at one TCR beta chain sequence and its context. Its matching antigen is unknown. The germline V gene has CDR1 LGHDT and CDR2 YNNKEL (reference sequence). The V and J ends lost 0 bases and 4 bases respectively, with 12 bases between them. CDR3 length equals 15 residues. PCR was performed a second time for roughly 7 to 11 cycles using a sample-barcoded 5' primer and a J-beta primer mix. Unique molecular identifiers of 12 random nucleotides labeled each cDNA. In TCRdb, the 5' RACE reads were re-called with MiXCR into one record per CDR3 protein. The repertoire holds approximately 1,700,000 distinct CDR3 sequences, with around 42% as singletons. This entry belongs to a study of blood T cells in healthy people across ages. Study-wide results and caveats: Naive T cell percentage and TCR beta diversity correlated strongly. The study regarded diversity estimates from one million T cells as underestimates.

Aged roughly 6 to 90, donors were systemically healthy Caucasians from Russia. V is TRBV3-1 and J is TRBJ2-5; weak D call: TRBD2 (7 bases). Specimen: blood. This clonotype was sampled from a human donor in good health. DNA of the CDR3: TGTGCCAGCAGCCAAGAGGGGGGGCGCGGAGAGACCCAGTACTTC. This translates into CASSQEGGRGETQYF.